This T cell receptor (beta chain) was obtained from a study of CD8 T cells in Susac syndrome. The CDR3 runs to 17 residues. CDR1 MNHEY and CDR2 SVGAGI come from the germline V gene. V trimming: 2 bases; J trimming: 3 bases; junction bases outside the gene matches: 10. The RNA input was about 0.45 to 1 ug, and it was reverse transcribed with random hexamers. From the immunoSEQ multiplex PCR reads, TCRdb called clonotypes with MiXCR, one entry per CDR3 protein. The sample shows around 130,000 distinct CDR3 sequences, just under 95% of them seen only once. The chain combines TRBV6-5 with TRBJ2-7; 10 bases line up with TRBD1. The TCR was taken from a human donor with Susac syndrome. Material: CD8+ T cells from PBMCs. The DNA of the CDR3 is TGTGCCAGCAGTTACGTCGCCCTGGACAGGGGGGTCTACGAGCAGTACTTC. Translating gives CASSYVALDRGVYEQYF.